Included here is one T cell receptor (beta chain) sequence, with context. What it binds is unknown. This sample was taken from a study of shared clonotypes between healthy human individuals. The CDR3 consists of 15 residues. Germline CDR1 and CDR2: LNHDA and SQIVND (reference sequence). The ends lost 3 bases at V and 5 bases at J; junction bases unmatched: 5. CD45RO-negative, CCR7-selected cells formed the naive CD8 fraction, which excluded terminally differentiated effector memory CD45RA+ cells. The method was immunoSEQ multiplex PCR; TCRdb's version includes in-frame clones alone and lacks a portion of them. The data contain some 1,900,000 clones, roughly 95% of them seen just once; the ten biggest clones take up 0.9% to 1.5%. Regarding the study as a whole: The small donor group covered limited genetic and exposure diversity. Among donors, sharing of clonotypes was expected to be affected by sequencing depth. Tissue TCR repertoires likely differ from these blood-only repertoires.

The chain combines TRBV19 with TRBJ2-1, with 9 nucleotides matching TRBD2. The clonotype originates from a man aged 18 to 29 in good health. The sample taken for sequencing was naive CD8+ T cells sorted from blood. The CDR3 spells CASSIRLAVNNEQFF. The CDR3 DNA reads TGTGCCAGTAGTATTAGACTAGCGGTGAACAATGAGCAGTTCTTC. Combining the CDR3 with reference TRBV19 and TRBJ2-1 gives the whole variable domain DGGITQSPKYLFRKEGQNVTLSCEQNLNHDAMYWYRQDPGQGLRLIYYSQIVNDFQKGDIAEGYSVSREKKESFPLTVTSAQKNPTAFYLCASSIRLAVNNEQFFGPGTRLTVL.